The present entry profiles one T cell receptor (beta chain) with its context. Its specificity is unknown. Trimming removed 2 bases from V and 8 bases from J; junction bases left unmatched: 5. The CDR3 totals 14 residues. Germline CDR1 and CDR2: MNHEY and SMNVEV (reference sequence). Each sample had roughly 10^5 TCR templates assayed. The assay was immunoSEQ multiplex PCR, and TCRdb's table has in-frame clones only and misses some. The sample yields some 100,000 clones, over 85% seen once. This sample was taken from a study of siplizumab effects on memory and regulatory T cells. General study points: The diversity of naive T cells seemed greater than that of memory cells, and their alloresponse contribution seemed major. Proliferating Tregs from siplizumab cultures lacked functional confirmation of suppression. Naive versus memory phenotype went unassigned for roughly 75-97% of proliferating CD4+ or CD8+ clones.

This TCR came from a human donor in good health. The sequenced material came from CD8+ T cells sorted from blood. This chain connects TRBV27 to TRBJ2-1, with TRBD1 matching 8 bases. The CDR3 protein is CASSLLDRVDEQFF. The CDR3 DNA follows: TGTGCCAGCAGTTTACTGGACAGGGTCGATGAGCAGTTCTTC.